The 17 T cell receptor beta chains given below trace back to one sample, sequenced in a study of T-cell memory formation after mild COVID-19. MiXCR, applied by TCRdb to the 5' RACE reads, yields one record per CDR3 protein. The table includes fewer than 700,000 distinct CDR3 sequences, roughly 22% detected once. Specimen: PBMCs or a T cell subset sorted from them (not recorded which). These receptors were obtained from an adult woman who had mild COVID-19 (a few samples of this study predate the infection). Cell type and time point are not known.

The chain links TRBV9 to TRBJ2-1, with TRBD1 identical over 7 bases. The J segment lost 0 bases and the V segment lost 3 bases, leaving 9 bases of the junction unmatched. CDR3 size: 17 residues. CDR1 is SGDLS and CDR2 is YYNGEE in the germline V gene. CDR3 bases: TGTGCCAGCAGCGCCATGGGCGGACAGGTCTCCTACAATGAGCAGTTCTTC. This translates into CASSAMGGQVSYNEQFF.

This chain uses TRBV3-1 with TRBJ1-1; D is undetermined. The CDR3 extends over 14 amino acids. V shed 0 bases and J shed 1 base, with 6 bases lying between them. Germline CDR1 and CDR2: LGHDT and YNNKEL (reference sequence). The CDR3 sequence: CASSQDGRNTEAFF. The DNA for the CDR3 is TGTGCCAGCAGCCAAGATGGCAGGAACACTGAAGCTTTCTTT.

This clonotype appeared a few times. The gene calls are TRBV12-3 or TRBV12-4 and TRBJ2-5, with D perhaps matching TRBD1 (6 bases). With 1 base removed from V and 7 bases from J, the gap between germline ends came to 10 bases. The CDR3 runs to 13 residues. This CDR3 is CASSLDREGTQYF. CDR3 nucleotides: TGTGCCAGCAGTTTAGACAGGGAAGGGACCCAGTACTTC.

The chain carries TRBV15 and TRBJ2-7, with TRBD2 identical over 10 bases. This CDR3 spans 18 amino acids. Germline V lookup: CDR1 LNHNV, CDR2 YYDKDF (reference sequence). V lost 0 bases to trimming and J lost 0 bases; unmatched junction nucleotides: 8. The DNA of the CDR3 is TGTGCCACCAGCAGAGATCTCGGGACTAGCGCGTTCTCCTACGAGCAGTACTTC. Encoded protein: CATSRDLGTSAFSYEQYF. Based on the CDR3 plus reference TRBV15 and TRBJ2-7, the full variable domain is DAMVIQNPRYQVTQFGKPVTLSCSQTLNHNVMYWYQQKSSQAPKLLFHYYDKDFNNEADTPDNFQSRRPNTSFCFLDIRSPGLGDTAMYLCATSRDLGTSAFSYEQYFGPGTRLTVT.

V usage is TRBV6-5 and J usage is TRBJ1-2, with D tentatively TRBD1 (5 bases). The CDR3 has 16 residues. V was cut by 3 bases and J by 3 bases, with 17 bases left in between. Germline CDR1 MNHEY, CDR2 SVGAGI. The CDR3 DNA follows: TGTGCCAGCAGTTATCTCGGGGGAAGTGGTTACTATGGCTACACCTTC. Translated, it gives CASSYLGGSGYYGYTF.

This clonotype was counted between two and nine times. V and J are TRBV5-6 and TRBJ2-2, with 8 positions matching TRBD2. In germline, CDR1 is SGHDT, CDR2 YYEEEE. The length of the CDR3 is 18 residues. The ends lost 0 bases at V and 8 bases at J; junction bases unmatched: 15. The DNA of the CDR3 is TGTGCCAGCAGCTTGGAAACCGGGACTAGGGGAACACTTGGGGAGCTGTTTTTT. This translates into CASSLETGTRGTLGELFF.

The chain is built from TRBV5-4 and TRBJ2-2; no firm D call. Germline lookup yields CDR1 SGHNT and CDR2 YYREEE (reference sequence). The CDR3 extends over 16 amino acids. V was pared by 0 bases and J by 2 bases, with 11 bases between. CDR3 DNA: TGTGCCAGCAGCTTGGACCCCAACAGAAACACCGGGGAGCTGTTTTTT. This translates into CASSLDPNRNTGELFF.

This rearrangement joins TRBV27 to TRBJ1-1; D gene unclear. Deletions cut 5 bases from V and 4 bases from J, with 11 bases between. The CDR3 extends over 13 amino acids. CDR1 and CDR2 (germline): MNHEY, SMNVEV (reference sequence). The DNA of the CDR3 is TGTGCCAGCAGTAGCATCGGGCGCACTGAAGCTTTCTTT. It encodes CASSSIGRTEAFF.

Only a few counts were recorded for this clonotype. J is TRBJ1-1 and V is TRBV20-1; 9 bases are a match to TRBD1. Germline V gene lookup returns CDR1 DFQATT and CDR2 SNEGSKA (reference sequence). The CDR3 contains 19 residues. V shed 6 bases and J 0 bases; nucleotides not matched to a gene: 20. CDR3 coding DNA: TGCAGTGCCCCGGAGAGGTACAGGGGGCTGAGAGACATGAACACTGAAGCTTTCTTT. Residues: CSAPERYRGLRDMNTEAFF.

This clonotype was seen only a few times. The chain recombines TRBV9 with TRBJ2-7; D remains ambiguous. The V and J ends lost 0 bases and 3 bases respectively, with 10 bases between them. The germline gives CDR1 SGDLS, CDR2 YYNGEE. This CDR3 spans 14 amino acids. The CDR3 region is CASSVGGYGYEQYF. The CDR3 nucleotides are TGTGCCAGCAGCGTAGGTGGCTACGGCTACGAGCAGTACTTC.

This chain links TRBV15 with TRBJ2-5, with unresolved D. The V end was cut by 0 bases, the J end by 3 bases, with 11 bases between. This CDR3 region has 15 residues. The germline CDR1 and CDR2 sequences are LNHNV and YYDKDF (reference sequence). The CDR3 DNA reads TGTGCCACCAGCAGAGAGGGAAAGGGAAAAGAGACCCAGTACTTC. Translated, it gives CATSREGKGKETQYF.

J is TRBJ1-1 and V is TRBV13, with 7 bases fitting TRBD1. V shed 3 bases, J shed 4 bases, and the junction held 8 bases outside the gene matches. CDR1 and CDR2 from the germline V gene are PRHDT and FYEKMQ (reference sequence). The CDR3 loop spans 15 amino acids. The CDR3 DNA reads as TGTGCCAGCAGCTTCTCCCGGGCAGGGGGCACTGAAGCTTTCTTT. Its translation: CASSFSRAGGTEAFF.

This chain joins TRBV7-9 and TRBJ2-1; 9 positions match TRBD2. The trim removed 5 bases at V and 5 bases at J, leaving 7 bases unmatched. This CDR3 is 15 amino acids long. Germline V CDR1 and CDR2: SEHNR, FQNEAQ (reference sequence). The CDR3 DNA is TGTGCCAGCAGCCCCCCGGGACTAGCTAACAATGAGCAGTTCTTC. As protein: CASSPPGLANNEQFF.

The V gene is TRBV28, the J gene TRBJ1-2; D uncertain. The CDR3 is 15 amino acids. CDR1 is MDHEN and CDR2 is SYDVKM in the germline V gene. Trimming took off 6 bases at V and 4 bases at J, with 18 bases between the two ends. The CDR3 bases are TGTGCCAGCAGGATAACAGCAACCCTAGGCTATGGCTACACCTTC. Protein: CASRITATLGYGYTF.

The chain is built from TRBV24-1 and TRBJ2-1; D is tentatively TRBD1 or TRBD2 (5 bases each). Trimming stripped 0 bases from V and 6 bases from J, with 20 bases between. This CDR3 is built from 18 residues. Germline V gene data show CDR1 as KGHDR and CDR2 as SFDVKD. CDR3 in amino acids: CATSDLWRPGPTPNEQFF. The CDR3 bases are TGTGCCACCAGTGATTTGTGGCGGCCGGGACCCACTCCCAATGAGCAGTTCTTC.

In its sample, this clonotype was seen a few times. The genes are TRBV5-6 and TRBJ2-7; D may be TRBD1 or TRBD2 (5 bases each). This CDR3 has 11 residues. Germline assignment: CDR1 SGHDT and CDR2 YYEEEE. The germline V and J ends were trimmed by 3 bases and 7 bases, with 8 bases remaining between them. The CDR3 DNA reads as TGTGCCAGCAGCTGGGACCAGGAGCAGTACTTC. Its protein is CASSWDQEQYF.

The chain links TRBV5-6 to TRBJ1-1, with D perhaps TRBD1 (5 bases). This CDR3 is 12 amino acids long. Trimming pared 4 bases from V and 8 bases from J, leaving 12 bases between. Germline assignment: CDR1 SGHDT and CDR2 YYEEEE. CDR3 coding DNA: TGTGCCAGCAGCATTACCCGGGGGGAAGCTTTCTTT. Its protein is CASSITRGEAFF.